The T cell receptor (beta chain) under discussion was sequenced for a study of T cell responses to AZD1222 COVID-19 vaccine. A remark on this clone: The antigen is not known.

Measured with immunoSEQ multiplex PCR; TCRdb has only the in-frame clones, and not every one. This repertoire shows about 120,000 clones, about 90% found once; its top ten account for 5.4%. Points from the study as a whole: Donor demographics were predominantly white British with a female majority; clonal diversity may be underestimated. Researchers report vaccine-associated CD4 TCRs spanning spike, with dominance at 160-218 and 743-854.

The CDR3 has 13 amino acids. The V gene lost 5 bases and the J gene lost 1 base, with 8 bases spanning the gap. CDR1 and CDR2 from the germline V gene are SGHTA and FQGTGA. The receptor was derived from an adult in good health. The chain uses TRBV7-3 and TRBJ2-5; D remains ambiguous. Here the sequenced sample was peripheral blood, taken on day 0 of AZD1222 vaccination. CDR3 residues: CASSATAQETQYF. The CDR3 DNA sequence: TGTGCCAGCAGCGCGACTGCCCAAGAGACCCAGTACTTC.